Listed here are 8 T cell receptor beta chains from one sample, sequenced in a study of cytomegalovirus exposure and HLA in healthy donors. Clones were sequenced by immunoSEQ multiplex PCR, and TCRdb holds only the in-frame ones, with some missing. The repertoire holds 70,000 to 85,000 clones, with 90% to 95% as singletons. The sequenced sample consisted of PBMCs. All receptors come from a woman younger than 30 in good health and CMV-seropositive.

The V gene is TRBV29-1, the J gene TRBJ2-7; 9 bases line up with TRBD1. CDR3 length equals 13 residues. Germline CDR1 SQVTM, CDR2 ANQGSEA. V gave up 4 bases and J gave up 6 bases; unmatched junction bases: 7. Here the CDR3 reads CSVVSGTGSEQYF. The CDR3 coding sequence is TGCAGCGTTGTTTCCGGGACAGGGAGCGAGCAGTACTTC.

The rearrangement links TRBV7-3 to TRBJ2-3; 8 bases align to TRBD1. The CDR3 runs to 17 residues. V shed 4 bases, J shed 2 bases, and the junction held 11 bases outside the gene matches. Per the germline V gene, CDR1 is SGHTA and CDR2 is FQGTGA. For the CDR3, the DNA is TGTGCCAGCAGCTCCCGGACGACAGGGGACTTCACAGATACGCAGTATTTT. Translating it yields CASSSRTTGDFTDTQYF.

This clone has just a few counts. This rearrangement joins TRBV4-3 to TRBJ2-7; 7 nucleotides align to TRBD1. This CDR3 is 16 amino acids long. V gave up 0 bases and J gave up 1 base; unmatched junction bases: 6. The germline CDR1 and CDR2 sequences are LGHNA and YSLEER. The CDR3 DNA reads TGCGCCAGCAGCCAAGATCTCGGGACAGCATCCTACGAGCAGTACTTC. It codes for CASSQDLGTASYEQYF.

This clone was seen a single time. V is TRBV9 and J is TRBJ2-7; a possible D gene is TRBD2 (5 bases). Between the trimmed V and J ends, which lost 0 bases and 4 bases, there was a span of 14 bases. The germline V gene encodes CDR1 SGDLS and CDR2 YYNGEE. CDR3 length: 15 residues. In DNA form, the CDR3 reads TGTGCCAGCAGCGTAGACGCAGCGGCAGCATACGAGCAGTACTTC. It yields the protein CASSVDAAAAYEQYF.

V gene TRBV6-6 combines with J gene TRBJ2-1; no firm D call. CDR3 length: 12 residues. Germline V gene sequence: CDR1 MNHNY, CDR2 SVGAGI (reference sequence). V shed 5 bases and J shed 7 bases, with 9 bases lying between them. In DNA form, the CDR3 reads TGTGCCAGCAGTAGAGGTACGAATGAGCAGTTCTTC. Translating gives CASSRGTNEQFF.

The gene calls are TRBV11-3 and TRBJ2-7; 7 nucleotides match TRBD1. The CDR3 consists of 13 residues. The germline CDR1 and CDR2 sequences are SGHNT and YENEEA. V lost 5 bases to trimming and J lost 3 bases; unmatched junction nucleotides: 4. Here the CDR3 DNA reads TGTGCCAGCAGCCAGGGACAGTACTACGAGCAGTACTTC. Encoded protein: CASSQGQYYEQYF.

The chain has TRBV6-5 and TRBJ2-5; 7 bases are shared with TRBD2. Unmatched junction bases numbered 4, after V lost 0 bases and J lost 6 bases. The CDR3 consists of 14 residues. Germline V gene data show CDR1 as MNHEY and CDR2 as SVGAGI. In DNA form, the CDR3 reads TGTGCCAGCAGTTACTCTGGGGGGGGAAAGACCCAGTACTTC. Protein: CASSYSGGGKTQYF.

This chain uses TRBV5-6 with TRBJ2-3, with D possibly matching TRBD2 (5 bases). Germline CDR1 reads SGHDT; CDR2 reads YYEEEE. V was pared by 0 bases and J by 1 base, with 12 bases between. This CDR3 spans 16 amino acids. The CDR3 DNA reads TGTGCCAGCAGCTTGGACAGCGGTACGGGCACAGATACGCAGTATTTT. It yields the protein CASSLDSGTGTDTQYF.